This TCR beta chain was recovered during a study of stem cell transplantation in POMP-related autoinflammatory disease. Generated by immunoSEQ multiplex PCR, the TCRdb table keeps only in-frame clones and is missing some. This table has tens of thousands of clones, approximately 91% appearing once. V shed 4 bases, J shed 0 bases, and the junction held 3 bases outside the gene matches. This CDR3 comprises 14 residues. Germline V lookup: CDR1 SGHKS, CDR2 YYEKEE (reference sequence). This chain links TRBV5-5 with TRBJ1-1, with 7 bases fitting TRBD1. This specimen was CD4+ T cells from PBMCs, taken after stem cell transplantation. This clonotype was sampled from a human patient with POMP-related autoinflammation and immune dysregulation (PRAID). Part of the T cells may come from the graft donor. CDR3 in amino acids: CASSVTGLNTEAFF. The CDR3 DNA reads TGTGCCAGCAGCGTGACAGGGTTGAACACTGAAGCTTTCTTT. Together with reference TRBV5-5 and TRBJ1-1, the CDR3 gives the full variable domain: DAGVTQSPTHLIKTRGQQVTLRCSPISGHKSVSWYQQVLGQGPQFIFQYYEKEERGRGNFPDRFSARQFPNYSSELNVNALLLGDSALYLCASSVTGLNTEAFFGQGTRLTVV.